Listed here are 28 T cell receptor beta chains from one sample, sequenced in a study of cytomegalovirus exposure and HLA in healthy donors (dated by TCRdb to between 2016 and 2019). Receptor amplification or capture employed the immunoSEQ multiplex PCR assay. TCRdb provides this immuneACCESS table in a form limited to in-frame rearrangements. Some clones are lacking; in checked studies, under half of them reflect an unresolved V gene, and why the rest are absent is not known. Here the sample has a few hundred thousand clones; roughly 89% occur a single time. 0.75% to 0.85% of the sample belongs to the ten largest clones. The sequenced material came from PBMCs. The receptors derive from a woman in her late teens or twenties in good health and CMV-seronegative.

The V call is TRBV5-1, the J call TRBJ1-4; 11 positions agree with TRBD1. The trim removed 3 bases at V and 12 bases at J, leaving 7 bases unmatched. CDR1 SGHRS and CDR2 YFSETQ come from the germline V gene. There are 14 residues in the CDR3. The CDR3 loop is CASSSGTGGLELFF. The CDR3 DNA sequence: TGCGCCAGCAGCTCCGGGACAGGGGGGTTGGAACTGTTTTTT.

The chain has TRBV28 and TRBJ2-3; D is possibly TRBD1 (5 bases). V was cut by 7 bases and J by 5 bases, with 19 bases left in between. Germline CDR1 MDHEN, CDR2 SYDVKM. The CDR3 totals 15 residues. The CDR3 sequence is CASISKGMRIDTQYF. CDR3 DNA sequence: TGTGCCAGCATCTCCAAGGGGATGAGGATAGATACGCAGTATTTT.

V and J are TRBV9 and TRBJ1-5; D call uncertain. Trimming removed 4 bases from V and 4 bases from J, with 15 bases in between. The germline gives CDR1 SGDLS, CDR2 YYNGEE. The CDR3 spans 15 residues. In DNA form, the CDR3 reads TGTGCCAGCAGCCCTCGGGGAGGAGGGAATCAGCCCCAGCATTTT. Protein product: CASSPRGGGNQPQHF.

This clone has just a few counts. The chain is built from TRBV6-4 and TRBJ2-7, with 9 positions matching TRBD1. The CDR3 loop spans 14 amino acids. The V gene end was trimmed by 5 bases and the J gene end by 7 bases; junction bases not matched to a gene: 9. The germline V gene has CDR1 MRHNA and CDR2 SNTAGT. For the CDR3, the DNA is TGTGCCAGCAGTCGGGACAGGGAGTCGCCAGAGCAGTACTTC. It is translated as CASSRDRESPEQYF.

The chain employs TRBV5-4 and TRBJ2-1, with D possibly being TRBD1 (7 bases). CDR1 is SGHNT, CDR2 YYREEE, per germline (reference sequence). The CDR3 spans 16 residues. V was cut by 3 bases and J by 4 bases, with 17 bases left in between. The chain's CDR3 is CASSSAGQIRYNEQFF. In nucleotides, the CDR3 is TGTGCCAGCAGCTCCGCGGGACAGATCCGATACAATGAGCAGTTCTTC.

This clone has more than one count but fewer than ten. The chain recombines TRBV10-3 with TRBJ1-2; a possible D gene is TRBD1 (5 bases). Looked up from germline, CDR1 is ENHRY and CDR2 is SYGVKD. This CDR3 has 13 amino acids. Trimming removed 5 bases at V and 2 bases at J, with 9 bases between. DNA of the CDR3: TGTGCCATCAGTCCGACAGCCAACTATGGCTACACCTTC. Its translation: CAISPTANYGYTF.

The rearrangement joins TRBV18 to TRBJ2-7; TRBD2 might be the D (5 bases). V lost 2 bases and J lost 8, with 16 bases in between. The CDR3 consists of 14 residues. CDR1 KGHSH and CDR2 LQKENI come from the germline V gene. Written as DNA, the CDR3 is TGTGCCAGCTCACCAAAGGAGTTAACTAGTCAGCAGTACTTC. It translates to CASSPKELTSQQYF.

The CDR3 bases are TGTGCCAGCAGCCCCTTAAGACAGGGGTTGGGTGTGGATACGCAGTATTTT. Amino acids: CASSPLRQGLGVDTQYF. The V gene is TRBV11-3, the J gene TRBJ2-3; 8 bases are a match to TRBD1. CDR3 length: 17 amino acids. The germline V gene has CDR1 SGHNT and CDR2 YENEEA. With V trimmed by 5 bases and J by 6 bases, 16 bases remained unmatched.

The chain has TRBV5-5 and TRBJ2-7; 10 nucleotides align to TRBD1. The CDR3 contains 13 residues. Trimming cost V 4 bases and J 4 bases; bases outside gene matches: 2. Per germline, CDR1 SGHKS and CDR2 YYEKEE (reference sequence). The CDR3 region has the DNA TGTGCCAGCAGCAGGGACAGGGGTTACGAGCAGTACTTC. This codes for CASSRDRGYEQYF.

The V gene is TRBV6-1, the J gene TRBJ2-7; 9 bases align to TRBD2. Germline trimming cut 6 bases from V and 5 bases from J; bases unmatched to any gene: 8. Germline V gene sequence: CDR1 MNHNS, CDR2 SASEGT. CDR3 length: 14 residues. CDR3 in amino acids: CASSLAGSDDEQYF. Here the CDR3 DNA reads TGTGCCAGCAGCCTAGCGGGAAGTGACGACGAGCAGTACTTC.

The V gene is TRBV6-6, the J gene TRBJ2-7, with D tentatively TRBD1 (5 bases). The CDR3 consists of 14 residues. Deletions cut 2 bases from V and 3 bases from J, with 11 bases between. The germline V gene encodes CDR1 MNHNY and CDR2 SVGAGI (reference sequence). The CDR3 here is CASSYGGQGYEQYF. DNA of the CDR3: TGTGCCAGCAGTTACGGTGGTCAGGGCTACGAGCAGTACTTC.

In its sample, this clone was seen a few times. The chain carries TRBV7-9 and TRBJ2-7, with D maybe TRBD2 (5 bases). Germline V gene sequence: CDR1 SEHNR, CDR2 FQNEAQ (reference sequence). CDR3 length: 13 residues. V was shortened by 5 bases and J by 1 base, with 9 bases between the two germline ends. DNA for the CDR3: TGTGCCAGCAGCAGAGGCGGGTCCTACGAGCAGTACTTC. Amino acids: CASSRGGSYEQYF. Complete variable domain (other parts from reference TRBV7-9 and TRBJ2-7): DTGVSQNPRHKITKRGQNVTFRCDPISEHNRLYWYRQTLGQGPEFLTYFQNEAQLEKSRLLSDRFSAERPKGSFSTLEIQRTEQGDSAMYLCASSRGGSYEQYFGPGTRLTVT.

This sequence joins TRBV27 and TRBJ2-2, with 10 bases identical to TRBD2. Trimming at V came to 2 bases and at J to 8 bases, leaving 2 bases not matched to a gene. Germline lookup yields CDR1 MNHEY and CDR2 SMNVEV (reference sequence). The CDR3 has 14 residues. The CDR3 DNA reads TGTGCCAGCAGTTTACTAGCGGGAGTAGGGGAGCTGTTTTTT. Amino acid sequence: CASSLLAGVGELFF.

The J gene is TRBJ2-7, the V gene TRBV2, with 9 bases aligning to TRBD2. CDR1 is SNHLY and CDR2 is FYNNEI in the germline V gene. The ends lost 5 bases at V and 1 base at J; junction bases unmatched: 12. CDR3 size: 17 residues. CDR3: CASSPLVTSGWSYEQYF. In nucleotides, the CDR3 is TGTGCCAGCAGTCCCCTAGTTACTAGCGGGTGGTCCTACGAGCAGTACTTC.

This chain connects TRBV9 to TRBJ2-7; perhaps TRBD2 as D (6 bases). The ends were cut back, 3 bases at V and 2 bases at J, with 9 bases in the middle. This CDR3 has 13 residues. Per the germline V gene, CDR1 is SGDLS and CDR2 is YYNGEE. In DNA, the CDR3 is TGTGCCAGCAGCGCCGGGGGTCCCTACGAGCAGTACTTC. This translates into CASSAGGPYEQYF.

The chain links TRBV5-4 to TRBJ2-2, with 8 bases aligning to TRBD2. Germline CDR1 SGHNT, CDR2 YYREEE (reference sequence). The length of the CDR3 is 15 residues. The V and J ends lost 4 bases and 0 bases, in that order; junction bases with no gene match: 2. The CDR3 region is CASSMTSANTGELFF. CDR3 DNA sequence: TGTGCCAGCAGCATGACTAGCGCGAACACCGGGGAGCTGTTTTTT.

V is TRBV2 and J is TRBJ2-1, with a possible D match to TRBD1 (5 bases). Trimming took off 6 bases at V and 3 bases at J, with 9 bases between the two ends. The CDR3 has 13 amino acids. Germline V gene sequence: CDR1 SNHLY, CDR2 FYNNEI. The CDR3 DNA reads as TGTGCCAGCAGGGCAGGGATCTACAATGAGCAGTTCTTC. Translating gives CASRAGIYNEQFF.

The genes are TRBV27 and TRBJ1-1, with 7 bases that match TRBD1. The CDR3 length is 15 residues. Germline CDR1 is MNHEY and CDR2 is SMNVEV (reference sequence). Germline trimming cut 3 bases from V and 0 bases from J; bases unmatched to any gene: 4. As DNA, the CDR3 is TGTGCCAGCAGTTTTACTACAGGGGTGAACACTGAAGCTTTCTTT. It translates to CASSFTTGVNTEAFF.

The chain links TRBV2 to TRBJ2-5, with D unclear. Germline V gene lookup returns CDR1 SNHLY and CDR2 FYNNEI. Trimming took 0 bases from V and 1 from J, leaving 6 bases between them. CDR3 length: 14 residues. As DNA, the CDR3 is TGTGCCAGCAGTGAAGCGCACAGCCAAGAGACCCAGTACTTC. This translates into CASSEAHSQETQYF.

The CDR3 reads CASSLHTSNEQYF. The CDR3 region has the DNA TGTGCCAGCAGTCTCCATACTAGTAACGAGCAGTACTTC. The rearrangement links TRBV28 to TRBJ2-7; possibly TRBD2 for D (5 bases). V lost 5 bases to trimming and J lost 5 bases, with 13 bases between them. CDR1 is MDHEN, CDR2 SYDVKM, per germline. CDR3 length: 13 residues.

Only a few counts were recorded for this clone. The chain has TRBV23-1 and TRBJ1-2, with D possibly matching TRBD1 (5 bases). TRBV23-1 is treated as an ORF (open reading frame) with a function not yet certain. The V end lost 0 bases, the J end lost 0 bases, and 17 bases lay between the germline ends. CDR3 length: 18 amino acids. The CDR3 here is CASSQSSPDRTTNYGYTF. DNA of the CDR3: TGCGCCAGCAGTCAATCGAGCCCCGACAGAACCACTAACTATGGCTACACCTTC.

The V gene is TRBV7-2, the J gene TRBJ2-4, with a tentative D call TRBD1 (6 bases). Trimming cost V 5 bases and J 0 bases, with 20 bases left between them. Germline V gene sequence: CDR1 SGHTA, CDR2 FQGNSA. This CDR3 is 18 amino acids long. The CDR3 region is CASSPSGTGRLAKNIQYF. CDR3 sequence (DNA): TGTGCCAGCAGCCCTTCTGGAACAGGGCGACTAGCCAAAAACATTCAGTACTTC.

The rearrangement links TRBV4-3 to TRBJ1-2; 7 nucleotides match TRBD1. This CDR3 region has 18 residues. J lost 1 base, V lost 4 bases, and 15 bases had no gene match. Germline CDR1 reads LGHNA; CDR2 reads YSLEER. The chain's CDR3 is CASSRSGAGTDRNYGYTF. The DNA of the CDR3 is TGCGCCAGCAGCCGCTCAGGCGCCGGGACAGATCGTAACTATGGCTACACCTTC.

The chain joins TRBV7-8 to TRBJ2-7; perhaps TRBD2 as D (6 bases). The CDR3 covers 13 residues. Between the trimmed V and J ends, which lost 3 bases and 4 bases, there was a span of 10 bases. Germline V gene lookup returns CDR1 SGHVS and CDR2 FQNEAQ. The CDR3, as DNA: TGTGCCAGCAGCTTGGACGGGGGTTACGAGCAGTACTTC. Its translation is CASSLDGGYEQYF.

V usage is TRBV2 and J usage is TRBJ2-5, with TRBD2 identical over 11 bases. CDR1 is SNHLY and CDR2 is FYNNEI in the germline V gene. This CDR3 is 15 amino acids long. V gave up 10 bases and J gave up 3 bases; unmatched junction bases: 10. Here the CDR3 reads CATSRLAGTEETQYF. The CDR3 region has the DNA TGTGCCACCTCAAGACTAGCGGGAACCGAAGAGACCCAGTACTTC.

This clone occurred once. The rearrangement links TRBV6-6 to TRBJ2-7; 9 nucleotides line up with TRBD1. Germline V lookup: CDR1 MNHNY, CDR2 SVGAGI (reference sequence). V shed 8 bases and J 5 bases; nucleotides not matched to a gene: 10. The CDR3 is made up of 14 amino acids. The CDR3 region has the DNA TGTGCCAGCGGGGGGAACGACAGGGGGAACGAGCAGTACTTC. Amino acids: CASGGNDRGNEQYF.

The J gene is TRBJ2-2, the V gene TRBV18; no clear D gene. CDR1 and CDR2 from the germline V gene are KGHSH and LQKENI. This CDR3 is built from 13 residues. With 0 bases removed from V and 8 bases from J, the gap between germline ends came to 7 bases. Here the CDR3 DNA reads TGTGCCAGCTCACCACCTTCCAGAGGGGAGCTGTTTTTT. Amino acid sequence: CASSPPSRGELFF.

This clone was observed a handful of times. This chain connects TRBV19 to TRBJ2-7; tentative D call: TRBD2 (5 bases). The CDR3 is made up of 15 amino acids. V lost 3 bases to trimming and J lost 1 base, with 13 bases between them. CDR1 LNHDA and CDR2 SQIVND come from the germline V gene (reference sequence). CDR3 protein: CASSMKSGSSYEQYF. As DNA, the CDR3 is TGTGCCAGTAGTATGAAGAGCGGCAGTTCCTACGAGCAGTACTTC.